This T cell receptor beta chain was documented in a study of blood T cell repertoires in COVID-19. Profiled with immunoSEQ multiplex PCR; TCRdb holds only in-frame clones, not every one. Counted here are some 160,000 clones, about four fifths occurring once; the ten biggest clones make up 2.5% to 3%. There are 15 residues in the CDR3. Germline values: CDR1 SGHTA, CDR2 FQGNSA. V was trimmed by 5 bases and J by 4 bases, leaving 12 bases between them. The chain uses TRBV7-2 and TRBJ1-6; perhaps TRBD1 as D (5 bases). Sequencing was performed on peripheral blood. This sequence was found in a woman aged 80 or older with COVID-19, enrolled during active disease. The CDR3 nucleotides read TGTGCCAGCAGCCCCAGGGCCCAATATAATTCACCCCTCCACTTT. This encodes CASSPRAQYNSPLHF. The whole variable domain, filled in from reference TRBV7-2 and TRBJ1-6, reads GAGVSQSPSNKVTEKGKDVELRCDPISGHTALYWYRQSLGQGLEFLIYFQGNSAPDKSGLPSDRFSAERTGGSVSTLTIQRTQQEDSAVYLCASSPRAQYNSPLHFGNGTRLTVT.